Each of the 32 T cell receptor beta chains below was sequenced from the same sample in a study of T cells in Graves' hyperthyroidism and ophthalmopathy (dated by TCRdb to between 2017 and 2020). Receptor libraries were prepared by multiplex PCR. The sequencer listed for this sample is Illumina HiSeq 2000. TCR beta CDR3 regions were amplified from RNA transcripts. A first-round RT-PCR of the TCR CDR3 used the HTBI primer set with the Qiagen OneStep RT-PCR kit. Starting from the raw public reads, TCRdb applied fastp trimming at Q25, assembled clones with MiXCR and retained in-frame beta chains. Every distinct CDR3 protein forms one entry, paired with its most common genes and DNA. For this sample there are hundreds of thousands of distinct CDR3 sequences; 20% to 25% appear just once. The ten largest clones represent around 60% of the sample. Sequencing was done on a sample of blood. These receptors originate from a young man with Graves' ophthalmopathy.

This clonotype showed up many times. The chain employs TRBV12-3 or TRBV12-4 and TRBJ2-5; D is possibly TRBD1 (7 bases). Trimming took 4 bases from V and 2 from J, leaving 26 bases between them. The CDR3 contains 19 residues. CDR3 DNA sequence: TGTGCCAGCAGTTCACCGACAGGGAAGTTTTCGGCGGGGCAAGAGACCCAGTACTTC. It specifies CASSSPTGKFSAGQETQYF.

This clonotype was seen many times. This chain joins TRBV12-3 or TRBV12-4 and TRBJ2-1; D gene ambiguous. The V end lost 3 bases, the J end lost 4 bases, and 10 bases lay between the germline ends. The CDR3 has 14 residues. The CDR3 loop reads CASSFGSTYNEQFF. The CDR3 nucleotides read TGTGCCAGCAGTTTTGGGTCTACTTACAATGAGCAGTTCTTC.

This clonotype was counted ten times or more. This sequence joins TRBV28 and TRBJ2-7; TRBD2 matches at 9 bases. Germline V gene data show CDR1 as MDHEN and CDR2 as SYDVKM. After removal of 0 bases from V and 5 bases from J, the junction contained 5 bases not matched to a gene. This CDR3 is built from 15 residues. CDR3 sequence reads: CASSLWSLAGHEQYF. CDR3 in DNA: TGTGCCAGCAGTTTATGGAGTCTAGCGGGGCACGAGCAGTACTTC.

J is TRBJ2-1 and V is TRBV12-3 or TRBV12-4; 10 nucleotides agree with TRBD2. V trimming: 2 bases; J trimming: 4 bases; junction bases outside the gene matches: 8. CDR3 length: 17 amino acids. The CDR3 DNA is TGTGCCAGCAGTTTATTCGGAAGCGGGAGGGTATACAATGAGCAGTTCTTC. Residues: CASSLFGSGRVYNEQFF.

J is TRBJ1-2 and V is TRBV11-3, with D uncertain. The V end lost 0 bases, the J end lost 4 bases, and 15 bases lay between the germline ends. The CDR3 sequence is 16 residues long. Germline CDR1 reads SGHNT; CDR2 reads YENEEA. The CDR3 protein is CASSLDGSAPIYGYTF. In DNA, the CDR3 is TGTGCCAGCAGCTTAGATGGGTCAGCACCTATCTATGGCTACACCTTC.

Worth noting for this clonotype: The junction and the germline gene differ at one end; a read error may be behind it. V is TRBV11-3 and J is TRBJ2-1; D uncertain. The CDR3 runs to 13 residues. Germline lookup yields CDR1 SGHNT and CDR2 YENEEA. The CDR3 here is CASTTARLNEQFF. DNA for the CDR3: TGCGCCAGCACCACTGCGAGGCTCAATGAGCAGTTCTTC.

This clonotype was counted a few times. This chain connects TRBV20-1 to TRBJ1-4; 8 bases align to TRBD1. The germline V gene has CDR1 DFQATT and CDR2 SNEGSKA (reference sequence). CDR3 size: 17 residues. After removal of 1 base from V and 0 bases from J, the junction contained 7 bases not matched to a gene. CDR3 DNA: TGCAGTGCTAGAGGACCGACAGGGGAGGCAACTAATGAAAAACTGTTTTTT. It yields the protein CSARGPTGEATNEKLFF.

This sequence joins TRBV10-3 and TRBJ2-1; TRBD2 agrees at 7 bases. Germline V gene sequence: CDR1 ENHRY, CDR2 SYGVKD. V lost 4 bases and J lost 4; bases outside the gene matches: 7. This CDR3 is built from 15 residues. As DNA, the CDR3 is TGTGCCATCAGTGCCGGCGGGAGCGGATACAATGAGCAGTTCTTC. Amino acids: CAISAGGSGYNEQFF.

The gene calls are TRBV2 and TRBJ1-5; D might be TRBD1 (5 bases). V lost 6 bases, J lost 7 bases, and 13 bases lay in between. The CDR3 has 13 residues. Germline CDR1 SNHLY, CDR2 FYNNEI. The CDR3: CASSPGGDQPQHF. For the CDR3, the DNA is TGTGCCAGCAGCCCCGGGGGAGACCAGCCCCAGCATTTT.

This clonotype was observed many times. The chain couples TRBV2 to TRBJ2-5, with TRBD1 matching 7 bases. V dropped 7 bases and J dropped 2; count of bases not matched to a gene: 4. The CDR3 length is 13 residues. Per germline, CDR1 SNHLY and CDR2 FYNNEI. The CDR3 protein is CASTGQHQETQYF. The CDR3 region has the DNA TGTGCCAGCACGGGACAGCATCAAGAGACCCAGTACTTC.

In its sample, this clonotype was seen many times. This rearrangement joins TRBV11-3 to TRBJ1-2, with 9 bases matching TRBD1. Germline V lookup: CDR1 SGHNT, CDR2 YENEEA. V shed 4 bases, J shed 2 bases, and the junction held 5 bases outside the gene matches. This CDR3 has 15 amino acids. The CDR3, as DNA: TGTGCCAGCAGCTCCTGGACAGGGGCAAACTATGGCTACACCTTC. Amino acids: CASSSWTGANYGYTF.

The chain uses TRBV19 and TRBJ2-2; the match to TRBD2 covers 12 bases. J gave up 5 bases and V 1 base, and 8 bases lay outside the gene matches. Germline V gene sequence: CDR1 LNHDA, CDR2 SQIVND (reference sequence). This CDR3 is built from 18 residues. In DNA form, the CDR3 reads TGTGCCAGTAGTATAGTAGTACTAGCGGGAGGAGTTACCGGGGAGCTGTTTTTT. This gives the protein CASSIVVLAGGVTGELFF.

In its sample, this clonotype was seen many times. The rearrangement links TRBV2 to TRBJ1-2; D is unresolved. The V gene's germline CDR1 is SNHLY and CDR2 FYNNEI. The length of the CDR3 is 14 residues. V lost 0 bases to trimming and J lost 2 bases, with 7 bases between them. The CDR3 sequence is CASSEAAGNYGYTF. The CDR3 DNA reads TGTGCCAGCAGTGAAGCGGCCGGAAACTATGGCTACACCTTC.

This clonotype has ten or more counts. This chain uses TRBV20-1 with TRBJ1-2, with D hard to call. Trimming left V 4 bases short and J 7 bases short, with 10 bases between. The CDR3 is 11 residues long. The germline V gene has CDR1 DFQATT and CDR2 SNEGSKA (reference sequence). As DNA, the CDR3 is TGCAGTGCTATCGACACTTCTGGCTACACCTTC. Its protein is CSAIDTSGYTF.

The chain joins TRBV28 to TRBJ2-1, with 8 bases lining up with TRBD1. The CDR3 contains 16 residues. J gave up 5 bases and V 3 bases, and 9 bases lay outside the gene matches. Germline V gene sequence: CDR1 MDHEN, CDR2 SYDVKM. The CDR3, as DNA: TGTGCCAGCAGTTTTTACCCGGACAGGGACAACAATGAGCAGTTCTTC. Translated, it gives CASSFYPDRDNNEQFF.

This clonotype was seen only a few times. This chain uses TRBV5-6 with TRBJ2-1; D possibly corresponds to TRBD2 (6 bases). Trimming left V 2 bases short and J 3 bases short, with 12 bases between. This CDR3 has 15 amino acids. Germline CDR1 reads SGHDT; CDR2 reads YYEEEE. The CDR3 DNA reads as TGTGCCAGCAGCTTCGGAGGGCTACTCTACAATGAGCAGTTCTTC. It yields the protein CASSFGGLLYNEQFF. Full variable domain (rest looked up from reference TRBV5-6 and TRBJ2-1): DAGVTQSPTHLIKTRGQQVTLRCSPKSGHDTVSWYQQALGQGPQFIFQYYEEEERQRGNFPDRFSGHQFPNYSSELNVNALLLGDSALYLCASSFGGLLYNEQFFGPGTRLTVL.

V is TRBV10-2 and J is TRBJ1-1; no firm D call. This CDR3 has 15 amino acids. V was clipped by 6 bases and J by 2 bases, with 16 bases between them. CDR1 WSHSY and CDR2 SAAADI come from the germline V gene. Written as DNA, the CDR3 is TGCGCCAGCAGCTACACCCGGACGGGTAACACTGAAGCTTTCTTT. It translates to CASSYTRTGNTEAFF.

V gene TRBV28 combines with J gene TRBJ2-5, with 12 bases lining up with TRBD2. Looked up from germline, CDR1 is MDHEN and CDR2 is SYDVKM. This CDR3 spans 15 amino acids. With 5 bases clipped from V and 4 bases from J, the junction kept 5 bases outside the gene matches. Here the CDR3 reads CASSPSSGRAETQYF. The CDR3 coding sequence is TGTGCCAGCAGTCCCTCTAGCGGGAGGGCAGAGACCCAGTACTTC.

The chain carries TRBV27 and TRBJ1-5, with TRBD1 matching 7 bases. J gave up 6 bases and V 5 bases, and 10 bases lay outside the gene matches. The CDR3 has 15 amino acids. Germline V gene sequence: CDR1 MNHEY, CDR2 SMNVEV (reference sequence). As DNA, the CDR3 is TGTGCCAGCAGTACACGACAGGGTCGGAGTCAGCCCCAGCATTTT. Translated: CASSTRQGRSQPQHF.

This clonotype was observed once. V and J are TRBV7-8 and TRBJ1-1, with 7 positions matching TRBD1. The V gene's germline CDR1 is SGHVS and CDR2 FQNEAQ. J was trimmed by 4 bases and V by 5 bases; bases with no gene match: 4. This CDR3 has 13 amino acids. CDR3 nucleotide sequence: TGTGCCAGCAGCCGCAGGGGGAGCACTGAAGCTTTCTTT. The encoded protein is CASSRRGSTEAFF.

This clonotype has only a few counts. The chain combines TRBV7-9 with TRBJ2-1, with no clear D. CDR1 is SEHNR, CDR2 FQNEAQ, per germline (reference sequence). The CDR3 contains 15 residues. Deletions cut 5 bases from V and 6 bases from J, with 17 bases between. The CDR3 sequence: CASSPKGSRANEQFF. CDR3 nucleotide sequence: TGTGCCAGCAGCCCCAAGGGTTCCCGGGCCAATGAGCAGTTCTTC. The complete variable domain, with remaining parts taken from reference TRBV7-9 and TRBJ2-1, reads DTGVSQNPRHKITKRGQNVTFRCDPISEHNRLYWYRQTLGQGPEFLTYFQNEAQLEKSRLLSDRFSAERPKGSFSTLEIQRTEQGDSAMYLCASSPKGSRANEQFFGPGTRLTVL.

The rearrangement uses TRBV7-2 and TRBJ2-1; D remains unclear. The CDR3 spans 17 residues. CDR1 SGHTA and CDR2 FQGNSA come from the germline V gene. Deletions cut 7 bases from V and 2 bases from J, with 21 bases between. The DNA for the CDR3 is TGTGCCAGCACCTCTAGAGATGGGGTATTACCCTACAATGAGCAGTTCTTC. Translation gives CASTSRDGVLPYNEQFF.

This clonotype was seen at least ten times. The V call is TRBV15, the J call TRBJ2-7, with TRBD2 matching 14 bases. The CDR3 consists of 15 residues. Per germline, CDR1 LNHNV and CDR2 YYDKDF (reference sequence). The V segment lost 3 bases and the J segment 4 bases; nucleotides outside the gene matches: 2. For the CDR3, the DNA is TGTGCCACCAGCAGGGGACTAGCGGGAGAGTACGAGCAGTACTTC. Translation gives CATSRGLAGEYEQYF. The complete variable domain, with remaining parts taken from reference TRBV15 and TRBJ2-7, reads DAMVIQNPRYQVTQFGKPVTLSCSQTLNHNVMYWYQQKSSQAPKLLFHYYDKDFNNEADTPDNFQSRRPNTSFCFLDIRSPGLGDTAMYLCATSRGLAGEYEQYFGPGTRLTVT.

In this sample, this clonotype turned up many times. V gene TRBV3-1 combines with J gene TRBJ2-3; D gene unclear. The germline gives CDR1 LGHDT, CDR2 YNNKEL (reference sequence). Trimming shortened V by 6 bases and J by 6 bases, and 7 bases separated the two germline ends. The CDR3 spans 11 residues. CDR3 DNA sequence: TGTGCCAGCAGTAGATCGGATACGCAGTATTTT. This codes for CASSRSDTQYF.

This clonotype was counted only a few times. In DNA form, the CDR3 reads TGCAGTGCCTACCCGCCGGGGCAAGAGCAGTTCTTC. Protein product: CSAYPPGQEQFF. The rearrangement joins TRBV20-1 to TRBJ2-1; D possibly matches TRBD1 or TRBD2 (5 bases each). Germline V gene data show CDR1 as DFQATT and CDR2 as SNEGSKA (reference sequence). Between the trimmed V and J ends, which lost 6 bases and 10 bases, there was a span of 16 bases. The CDR3 is 12 residues long.

This clonotype occurred many times. This sequence joins TRBV20-1 and TRBJ2-1, with 11 bases lining up with TRBD2. The CDR3 loop spans 17 amino acids. Unmatched junction bases numbered 9, after V lost 0 bases and J lost 5 bases. Germline V lookup: CDR1 DFQATT, CDR2 SNEGSKA (reference sequence). CDR3 amino acids: CSARDLIAGGVHNEQFF. The CDR3 DNA follows: TGCAGTGCTAGAGATCTTATAGCGGGAGGGGTCCACAATGAGCAGTTCTTC.

In its sample, this clonotype was seen a few times. This chain links TRBV28 with TRBJ1-4; the match to TRBD1 covers 11 bases. The junction had 8 bases not matched to a gene; V was cut back by 5 bases and J by 9 bases. CDR1 MDHEN and CDR2 SYDVKM come from the germline V gene. The CDR3 length is 15 residues. CDR3: CASSESGTGGKKLFF. The CDR3 DNA follows: TGTGCCAGCAGTGAGTCCGGGACAGGGGGAAAAAAACTGTTTTTT.

This clonotype showed up many times. The chain combines TRBV28 with TRBJ1-1; D is perhaps TRBD1 (6 bases). Germline values: CDR1 MDHEN, CDR2 SYDVKM. This CDR3 has 14 residues. V was cut by 8 bases and J by 3 bases, with 16 bases left in between. CDR3 DNA sequence: TGTGCCAGCGGGGGGGGGCTAGATTACACTGAAGCTTTCTTT. Its protein is CASGGGLDYTEAFF.

This clonotype was counted between two and nine times. The chain couples TRBV11-2 to TRBJ1-2, with 7 bases matching TRBD1. The trim removed 3 bases at V and 2 bases at J, leaving 6 bases unmatched. This CDR3 comprises 15 residues. Germline V CDR1 and CDR2: SGHAT, FQNNGV. CDR3 sequence: CASSFEGAINYGYTF. DNA of the CDR3: TGTGCCAGCAGCTTCGAGGGGGCCATCAACTATGGCTACACCTTC. Supplemented by reference TRBV11-2 and TRBJ1-2, the full variable domain reads EAGVAQSPRYKIIEKRQSVAFWCNPISGHATLYWYQQILGQGPKLLIQFQNNGVVDDSQLPKDRFSAERLKGVDSTLKIQPAKLEDSAVYLCASSFEGAINYGYTFGSGTRLTVV.

This chain connects TRBV9 to TRBJ1-5; no firm D call. The length of the CDR3 is 14 residues. Germline values: CDR1 SGDLS, CDR2 YYNGEE. V lost 0 bases to trimming and J lost 5 bases, with 9 bases between them. The CDR3: CASSVDVGDQPQHF. CDR3 DNA: TGTGCCAGCAGCGTAGATGTCGGTGATCAGCCCCAGCATTTT.

Points on this clonotype: A read error may be the cause here, since a much bigger clone is one base away. The gene calls are TRBV11-2 and TRBJ2-1; D ambiguous. The CDR3 spans 15 residues. CDR1 is SGHAT, CDR2 FQNNGV, per germline. The CDR3, as DNA: TGTGCCAGCAGCTCCATTAAGAGCTCCTACGATGAGCAGTTCTTC. Protein: CASSSIKSSYDEQFF.

V and J are TRBV11-2 and TRBJ1-4; D not resolved. Deletions cut 6 bases from V and 3 bases from J, with 17 bases between. The germline CDR1 and CDR2 sequences are SGHAT and FQNNGV. The CDR3 loop spans 16 amino acids. The CDR3 region is CASSFTRGSANEKLFF. CDR3 nucleotide sequence: TGTGCCAGCAGTTTTACGCGGGGTAGCGCTAATGAAAAACTGTTTTTT. Variable domain in full (rest from reference TRBV11-2 and TRBJ1-4): EAGVAQSPRYKIIEKRQSVAFWCNPISGHATLYWYQQILGQGPKLLIQFQNNGVVDDSQLPKDRFSAERLKGVDSTLKIQPAKLEDSAVYLCASSFTRGSANEKLFFGSGTQLSVL.